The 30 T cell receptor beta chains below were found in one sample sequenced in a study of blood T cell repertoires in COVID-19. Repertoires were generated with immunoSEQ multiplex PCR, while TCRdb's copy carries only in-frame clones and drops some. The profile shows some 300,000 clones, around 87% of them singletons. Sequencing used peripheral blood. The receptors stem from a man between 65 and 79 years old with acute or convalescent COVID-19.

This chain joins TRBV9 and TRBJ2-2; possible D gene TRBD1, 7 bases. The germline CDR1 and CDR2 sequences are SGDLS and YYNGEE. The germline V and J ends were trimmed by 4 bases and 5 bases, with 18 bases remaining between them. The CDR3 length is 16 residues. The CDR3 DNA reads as TGTGCCAGCAGCCCCACCCGGCAGGGGGGAACCGGGGAGCTGTTTTTT. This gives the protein CASSPTRQGGTGELFF. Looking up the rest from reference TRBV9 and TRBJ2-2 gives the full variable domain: DSGVTQTPKHLITATGQRVTLRCSPRSGDLSVYWYQQSLDQGLQFLIQYYNGEERAKGNILERFSAQQFPDLHSELNLSSLELGDSALYFCASSPTRQGGTGELFFGEGSRLTVL.

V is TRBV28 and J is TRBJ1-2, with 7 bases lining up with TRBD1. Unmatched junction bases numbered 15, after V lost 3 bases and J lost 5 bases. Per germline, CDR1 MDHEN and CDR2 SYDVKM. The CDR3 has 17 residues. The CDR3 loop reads CASSFGRAQGDRYGYTF. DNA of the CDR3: TGTGCCAGCAGTTTTGGAAGGGCGCAGGGGGATAGGTATGGCTACACCTTC.

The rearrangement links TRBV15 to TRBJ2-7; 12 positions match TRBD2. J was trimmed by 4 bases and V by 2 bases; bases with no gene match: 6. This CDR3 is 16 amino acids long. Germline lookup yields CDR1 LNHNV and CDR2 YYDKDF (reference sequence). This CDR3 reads CATSRFGLAGRYEQYF. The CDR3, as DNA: TGTGCCACCAGCAGATTCGGACTAGCGGGAAGGTACGAGCAGTACTTC.

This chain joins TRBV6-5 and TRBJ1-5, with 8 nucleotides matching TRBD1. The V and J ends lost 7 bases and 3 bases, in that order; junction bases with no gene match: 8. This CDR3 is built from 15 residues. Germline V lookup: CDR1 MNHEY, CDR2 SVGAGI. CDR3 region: CASKPGQGVNQPQHF. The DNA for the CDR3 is TGTGCCAGCAAACCCGGACAGGGAGTCAATCAGCCCCAGCATTTT.

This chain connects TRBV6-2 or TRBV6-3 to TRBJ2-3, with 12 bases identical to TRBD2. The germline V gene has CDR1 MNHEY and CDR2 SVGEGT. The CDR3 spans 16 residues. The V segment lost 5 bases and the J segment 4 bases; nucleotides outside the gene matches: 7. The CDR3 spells CASSTRTSGTPDTQYF. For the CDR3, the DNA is TGTGCCAGCAGTACGCGGACTAGCGGGACCCCAGATACGCAGTATTTT.

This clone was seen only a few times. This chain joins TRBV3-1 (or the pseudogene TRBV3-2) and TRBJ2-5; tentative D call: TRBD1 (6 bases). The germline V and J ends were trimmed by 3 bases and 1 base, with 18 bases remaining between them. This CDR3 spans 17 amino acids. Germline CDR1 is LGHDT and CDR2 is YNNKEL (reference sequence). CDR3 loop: CASSHPWERGGQETQYF. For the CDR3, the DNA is TGTGCCAGCAGCCACCCTTGGGAAAGAGGGGGCCAAGAGACCCAGTACTTC.

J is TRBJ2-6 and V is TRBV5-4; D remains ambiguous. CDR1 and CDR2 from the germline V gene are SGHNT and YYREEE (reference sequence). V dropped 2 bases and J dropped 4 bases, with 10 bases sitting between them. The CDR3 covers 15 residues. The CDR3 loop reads CASSFPLPGANVLTF. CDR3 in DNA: TGTGCCAGCAGCTTCCCCCTCCCGGGGGCCAACGTCCTGACTTTC.

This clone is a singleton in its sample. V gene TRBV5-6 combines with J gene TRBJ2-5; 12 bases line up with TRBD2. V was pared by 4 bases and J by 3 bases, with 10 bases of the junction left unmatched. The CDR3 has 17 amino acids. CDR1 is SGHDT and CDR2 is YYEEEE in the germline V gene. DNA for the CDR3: TGTGCCAGCAGCGGCACTAGCGGGAGGTTGAGGGAAGAGACCCAGTACTTC. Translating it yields CASSGTSGRLREETQYF.

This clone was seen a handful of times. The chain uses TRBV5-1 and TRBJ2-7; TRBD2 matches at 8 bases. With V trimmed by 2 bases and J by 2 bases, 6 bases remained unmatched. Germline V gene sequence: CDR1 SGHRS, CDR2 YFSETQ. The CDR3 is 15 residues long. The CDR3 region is CASSFRSGSAYEQYF. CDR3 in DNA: TGCGCCAGCAGCTTTAGAAGCGGGAGCGCCTACGAGCAGTACTTC.

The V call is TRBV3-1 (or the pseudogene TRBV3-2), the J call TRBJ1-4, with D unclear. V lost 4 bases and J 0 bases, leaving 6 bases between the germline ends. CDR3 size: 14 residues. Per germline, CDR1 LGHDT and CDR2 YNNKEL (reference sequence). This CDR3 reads CASSLTTTNEKLFF. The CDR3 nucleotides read TGTGCCAGCAGCCTCACAACAACTAATGAAAAACTGTTTTTT.

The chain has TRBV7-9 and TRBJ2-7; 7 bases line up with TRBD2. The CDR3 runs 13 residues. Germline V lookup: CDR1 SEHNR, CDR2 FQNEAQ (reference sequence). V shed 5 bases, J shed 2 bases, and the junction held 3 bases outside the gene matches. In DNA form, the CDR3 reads TGTGCCAGCAGCATGGGGGGGACCTACGAGCAGTACTTC. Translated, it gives CASSMGGTYEQYF.

In nucleotides, the CDR3 is TGTGCCAGCAGCGTCGACCCGCGGACAGAGATGAACACTGAAGCTTTCTTT. Protein product: CASSVDPRTEMNTEAFF. This chain links TRBV9 with TRBJ1-1; TRBD1 might be the D (6 bases). This CDR3 has 17 residues. Per germline, CDR1 SGDLS and CDR2 YYNGEE. The V and J ends lost 2 bases and 0 bases respectively, with 17 bases between them.

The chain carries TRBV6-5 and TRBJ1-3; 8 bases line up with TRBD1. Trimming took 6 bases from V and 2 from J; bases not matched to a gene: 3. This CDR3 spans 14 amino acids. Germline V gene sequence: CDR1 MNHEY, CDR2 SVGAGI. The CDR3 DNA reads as TGTGCCAGCAGCGCAGGGGGCACTGGAAACACCATATATTTT. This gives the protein CASSAGGTGNTIYF.

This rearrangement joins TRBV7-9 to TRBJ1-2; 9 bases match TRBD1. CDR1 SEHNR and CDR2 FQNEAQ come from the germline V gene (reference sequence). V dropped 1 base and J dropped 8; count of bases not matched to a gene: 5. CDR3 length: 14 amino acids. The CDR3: CASSLDRTGDGYTF. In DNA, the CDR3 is TGTGCCAGCAGCTTAGACCGGACAGGGGACGGCTACACCTTC.

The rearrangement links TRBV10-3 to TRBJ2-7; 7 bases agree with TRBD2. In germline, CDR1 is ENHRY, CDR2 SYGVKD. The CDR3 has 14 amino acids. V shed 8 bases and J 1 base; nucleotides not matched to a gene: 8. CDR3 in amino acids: CAIGASGISYEQYF. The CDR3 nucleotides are TGTGCCATCGGGGCTAGCGGCATTTCCTACGAGCAGTACTTC.

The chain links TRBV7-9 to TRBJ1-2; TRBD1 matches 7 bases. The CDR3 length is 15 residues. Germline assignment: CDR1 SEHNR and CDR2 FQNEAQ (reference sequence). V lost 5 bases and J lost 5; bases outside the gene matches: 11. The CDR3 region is CASSPSTTGSYGYTF. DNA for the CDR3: TGTGCCAGCAGCCCGTCGACGACAGGGTCTTATGGCTACACCTTC.

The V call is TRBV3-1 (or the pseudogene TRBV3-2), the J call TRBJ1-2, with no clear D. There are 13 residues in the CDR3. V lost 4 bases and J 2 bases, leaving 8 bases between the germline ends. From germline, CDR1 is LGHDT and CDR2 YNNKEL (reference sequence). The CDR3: CASSRLKNYGYTF. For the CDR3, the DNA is TGTGCCAGCAGCCGACTTAAAAACTATGGCTACACCTTC.

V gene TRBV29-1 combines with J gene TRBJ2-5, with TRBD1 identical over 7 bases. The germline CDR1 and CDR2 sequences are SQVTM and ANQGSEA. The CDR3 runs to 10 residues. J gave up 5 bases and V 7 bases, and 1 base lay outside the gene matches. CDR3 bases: TGCAGCGGACAGGGTGAGACCCAGTACTTC. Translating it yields CSGQGETQYF.

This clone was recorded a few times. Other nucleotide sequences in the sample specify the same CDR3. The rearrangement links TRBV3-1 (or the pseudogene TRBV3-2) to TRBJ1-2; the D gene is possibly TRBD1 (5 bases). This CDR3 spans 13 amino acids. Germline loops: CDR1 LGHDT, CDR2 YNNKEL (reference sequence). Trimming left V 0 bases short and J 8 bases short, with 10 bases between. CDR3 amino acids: CASSQEQGNGYTF. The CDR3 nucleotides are TGTGCCAGCAGCCAAGAGCAGGGTAACGGCTACACCTTC.

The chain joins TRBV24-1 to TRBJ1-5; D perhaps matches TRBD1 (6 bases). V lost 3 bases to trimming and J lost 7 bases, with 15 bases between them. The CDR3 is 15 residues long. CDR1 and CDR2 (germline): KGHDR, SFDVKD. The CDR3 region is CATSDRGGDRQPQHF. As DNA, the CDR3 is TGTGCCACCAGTGATCGCGGGGGCGACAGGCAGCCCCAGCATTTT.

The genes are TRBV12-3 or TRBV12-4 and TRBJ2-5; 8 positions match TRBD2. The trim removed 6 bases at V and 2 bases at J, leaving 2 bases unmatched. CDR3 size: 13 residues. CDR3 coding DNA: TGTGCCAGCAGAGGACTAGCTCAAGAGACCCAGTACTTC. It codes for CASRGLAQETQYF.

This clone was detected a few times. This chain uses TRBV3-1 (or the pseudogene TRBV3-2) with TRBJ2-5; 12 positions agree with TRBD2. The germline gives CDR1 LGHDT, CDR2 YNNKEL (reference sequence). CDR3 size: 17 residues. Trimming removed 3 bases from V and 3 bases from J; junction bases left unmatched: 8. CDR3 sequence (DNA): TGTGCCAGCAGCCAGCCTAGCGGGGGGGGATTAAAAGAGACCCAGTACTTC. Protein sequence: CASSQPSGGGLKETQYF.

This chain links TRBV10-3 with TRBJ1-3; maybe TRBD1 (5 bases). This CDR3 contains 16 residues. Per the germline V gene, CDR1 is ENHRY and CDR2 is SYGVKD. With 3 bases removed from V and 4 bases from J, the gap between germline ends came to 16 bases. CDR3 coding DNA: TGTGCCATCAGTGACCGACAGCTTCAAATGGGAAACACCATATATTTT. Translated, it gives CAISDRQLQMGNTIYF.

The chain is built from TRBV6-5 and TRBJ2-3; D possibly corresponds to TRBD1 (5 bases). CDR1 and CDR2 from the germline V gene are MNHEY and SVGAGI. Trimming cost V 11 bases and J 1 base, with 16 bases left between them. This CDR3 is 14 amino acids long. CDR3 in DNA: TGTGCCGGTCAAGGGGTATTTGGCACAGATACGCAGTATTTT. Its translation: CAGQGVFGTDTQYF.

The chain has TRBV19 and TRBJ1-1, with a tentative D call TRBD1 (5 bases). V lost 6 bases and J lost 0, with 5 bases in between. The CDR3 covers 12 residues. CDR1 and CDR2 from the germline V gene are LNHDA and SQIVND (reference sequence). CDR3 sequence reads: CASSRVNTEAFF. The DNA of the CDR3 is TGTGCCAGTAGCAGGGTGAACACTGAAGCTTTCTTT.

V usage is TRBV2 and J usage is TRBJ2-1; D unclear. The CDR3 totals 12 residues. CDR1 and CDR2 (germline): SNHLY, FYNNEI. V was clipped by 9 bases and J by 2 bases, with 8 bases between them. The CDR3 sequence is CASYDTYNEQFF. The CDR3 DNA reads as TGTGCCAGTTACGACACCTACAATGAGCAGTTCTTC.

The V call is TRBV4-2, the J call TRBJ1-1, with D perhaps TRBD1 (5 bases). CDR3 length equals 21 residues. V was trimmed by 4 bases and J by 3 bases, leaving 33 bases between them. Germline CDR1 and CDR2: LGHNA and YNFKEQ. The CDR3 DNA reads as TGTGCCAGCAGCCCCGCCCGGGCAGGGCTATTACTCTCTAGAAGGGACACTGAAGCTTTCTTT. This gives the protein CASSPARAGLLLSRRDTEAFF.

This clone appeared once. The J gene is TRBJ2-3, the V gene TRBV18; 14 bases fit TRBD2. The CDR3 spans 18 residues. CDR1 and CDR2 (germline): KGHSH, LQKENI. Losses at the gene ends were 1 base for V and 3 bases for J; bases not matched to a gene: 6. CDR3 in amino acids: CASSPLGLAGGSTDTQYF. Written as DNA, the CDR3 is TGTGCCAGCTCACCACTCGGACTAGCGGGAGGAAGTACAGATACGCAGTATTTT.

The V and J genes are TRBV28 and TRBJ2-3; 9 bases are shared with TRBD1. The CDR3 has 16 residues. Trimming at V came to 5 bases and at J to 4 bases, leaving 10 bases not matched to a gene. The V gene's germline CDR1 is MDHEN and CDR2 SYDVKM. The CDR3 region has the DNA TGTGCCAGCAGTCCCCCGGGGACAGGGAAGGCAGATACGCAGTATTTT. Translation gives CASSPPGTGKADTQYF.

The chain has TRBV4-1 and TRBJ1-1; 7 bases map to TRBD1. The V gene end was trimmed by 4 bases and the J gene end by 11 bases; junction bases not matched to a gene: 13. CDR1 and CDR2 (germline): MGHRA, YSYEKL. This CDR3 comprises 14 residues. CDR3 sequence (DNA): TGCGCCAGCAGCCTCGGGGAGAGACAGGGTTGGGCTTTCTTT. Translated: CASSLGERQGWAFF.